This T cell receptor (beta chain) was captured by sequencing in a study of T cell responses to AZD1222 COVID-19 vaccine. V gave up 1 base and J gave up 2 bases, with 11 bases separating them. CDR1 and CDR2 (germline): LGHNA, YSLEER. The CDR3 sequence is 15 residues long. The study, taken as a whole, reports: The repertoires were collected only after the peak T cell response. The sample set comprised mostly white British donors with more females, and clonal diversity was possibly underestimated. Spike-specific TCR breadth and depth went up after people got two AZD1222 doses. Reports say nearly half of spike-specific TCRs go after unmutated variant regions.

The data were produced by immunoSEQ multiplex PCR, yet TCRdb's version contains in-frame clones alone and is incomplete. The table has 85,000 to 100,000 clones, approximately 90% seen once. Points on this clone: What it binds is not known.

The chain carries TRBV4-3 and TRBJ1-2; perhaps TRBD1 as D (5 bases). This sample comprised peripheral blood, obtained on day 0 of AZD1222 vaccination. The sequence was collected from an adult in good health. The CDR3 DNA reads as TGCGCCAGCAGCCAAGCTCGGCAGGGAAACTATGGCTACACCTTC. Its translation is CASSQARQGNYGYTF.